The 25 T cell receptor beta chains below were found in one sample sequenced in a study of shared clonotypes between healthy human individuals. Sequencing was performed with immunoSEQ multiplex PCR; in TCRdb, only in-frame clones are kept and a portion is missing. The sample yields about 1 million clones, about three quarters seen once. Sequencing was done on a sample of memory CD4+ T cells sorted from blood. Stated subset: CD45RA-negative fraction. The receptors come from a man between 18 and 35 years old in good health.

This clone was found a few times. The J gene is TRBJ1-5, the V gene TRBV6-1; maybe TRBD1 (6 bases). The CDR3 totals 13 residues. V gave up 8 bases and J gave up 2 bases, with 10 bases separating them. Germline CDR1 MNHNS, CDR2 SASEGT. The CDR3 DNA is TGTGCCAGCGTGGACAGCCGCAATCAGCCCCAGCATTTT. This sequence encodes CASVDSRNQPQHF.

J is TRBJ2-7 and V is TRBV9; weak D call: TRBD1 (5 bases). This CDR3 contains 16 residues. Germline CDR1 SGDLS, CDR2 YYNGEE. Trimming pared 0 bases from V and 2 bases from J, leaving 15 bases between. In DNA, the CDR3 is TGTGCCAGCAGCGTAGCTTCGGACAAGCCCGCCTACGAGCAGTACTTC. It specifies CASSVASDKPAYEQYF.

This chain joins TRBV12-5 and TRBJ1-6; 8 bases align to TRBD1. Unmatched junction bases numbered 10, after V lost 6 bases and J lost 6 bases. This CDR3 is 16 amino acids long. Germline CDR1 and CDR2: LGHNT and FRNRAP. As DNA, the CDR3 is TGTGCTAGTGGCCCACTCGACAGGGGCCCTAATTCACCCCTCCACTTT. It codes for CASGPLDRGPNSPLHF. The whole variable domain, filled in from reference TRBV12-5 and TRBJ1-6, reads DARVTQTPRHKVTEMGQEVTMRCQPILGHNTVFWYRQTMMQGLELLAYFRNRAPLDDSGMPKDRFSAEMPDATLATLKIQPSEPRDSAVYFCASGPLDRGPNSPLHFGNGTRLTVT.

The chain has TRBV27 and TRBJ1-3; no clear D. The CDR3 is 13 residues long. The ends were cut back, 8 bases at V and 4 bases at J, with 12 bases in the middle. Germline CDR1 MNHEY, CDR2 SMNVEV (reference sequence). CDR3 sequence reads: CASGSSGGNTIYF. The CDR3 nucleotides are TGTGCCAGCGGATCCTCGGGGGGAAACACCATATATTTT.

V gene TRBV30 combines with J gene TRBJ1-2, with 7 bases fitting TRBD1. J was trimmed by 5 bases and V by 3 bases; bases with no gene match: 6. The germline V gene encodes CDR1 GTSNPN and CDR2 SVGIG (reference sequence). The CDR3 contains 13 residues. Here the CDR3 reads CAWRGGGLYGYTF. Written as DNA, the CDR3 is TGTGCCTGGAGAGGAGGGGGCTTGTATGGCTACACCTTC.

The gene calls are TRBV6-5 and TRBJ2-3; 12 bases map to TRBD2. V trimming: 0 bases; J trimming: 7 bases; junction bases outside the gene matches: 2. Germline CDR1 and CDR2: MNHEY and SVGAGI. The CDR3 has 15 residues. DNA for the CDR3: TGTGCCAGCAGTTACTCCGGACTAGCGGGGAATACGCAGTATTTT. Amino acid sequence: CASSYSGLAGNTQYF.

This sequence joins TRBV6-1 and TRBJ1-2, with 9 positions matching TRBD1. CDR1 MNHNS and CDR2 SASEGT come from the germline V gene. V trimming: 5 bases; J trimming: 2 bases; junction bases outside the gene matches: 6. CDR3 length: 15 amino acids. CDR3 in DNA: TGTGCCAGCAGTACAACCGGGACAGGGAACTATGGCTACACCTTC. Protein: CASSTTGTGNYGYTF.

This clone appeared a few times. The rearrangement joins TRBV30 to TRBJ1-2; D unclear. This CDR3 is 11 amino acids long. Germline CDR1 GTSNPN, CDR2 SVGIG (reference sequence). V gave up 7 bases and J gave up 1 base, with 7 bases separating them. This CDR3 reads CASQINYGYTF. CDR3 DNA sequence: TGTGCCTCACAGATTAACTATGGCTACACCTTC.

The chain employs TRBV5-6 and TRBJ2-2, with TRBD1 matching 11 bases. Germline V gene sequence: CDR1 SGHDT, CDR2 YYEEEE. The CDR3 spans 15 residues. Trimming at V came to 4 bases and at J to 6 bases, leaving 5 bases not matched to a gene. The DNA for the CDR3 is TGTGCCAGCAGCGCCGGGACAGGGGGGGCCGGGGAGCTGTTTTTT. It translates to CASSAGTGGAGELFF.

The chain carries TRBV19 and TRBJ2-7; D is perhaps TRBD1 or TRBD2 (5 bases each). Trimming left V 9 bases short and J 5 bases short, with 23 bases between. Germline CDR1 and CDR2: LNHDA and SQIVND (reference sequence). The CDR3 length is 15 residues. CDR3 residues: CASRPEGTPMDEQYF. CDR3 nucleotides: TGTGCCAGCCGGCCCGAAGGGACCCCTATGGACGAGCAGTACTTC.

The sample holds one count of this clone. V usage is TRBV9 and J usage is TRBJ2-1; no clear D. From germline, CDR1 is SGDLS and CDR2 YYNGEE. This CDR3 comprises 11 residues. V lost 4 bases to trimming and J lost 6 bases, with 5 bases between them. This chain's CDR3 is CASSTFNEQFF. CDR3 coding DNA: TGTGCCAGCAGCACCTTCAATGAGCAGTTCTTC.

As to this clone: Other DNA sequences in this specimen translate into the identical CDR3. V gene TRBV5-5 combines with J gene TRBJ2-3; 8 nucleotides match TRBD1. CDR3 length: 15 amino acids. Unmatched junction bases numbered 7, after V lost 1 base and J lost 6 bases. CDR1 and CDR2 from the germline V gene are SGHKS and YYEKEE (reference sequence). The CDR3 coding sequence is TGTGCCAGCAGCTTGTCCGGACAGGGCTCTGATACGCAGTATTTT. Translated, it gives CASSLSGQGSDTQYF.

This chain connects TRBV19 to TRBJ1-6; D call uncertain. Germline values: CDR1 LNHDA, CDR2 SQIVND (reference sequence). The CDR3 runs to 13 residues. Trimming removed 5 bases at V and 2 bases at J, with 4 bases between. The CDR3 nucleotides are TGTGCCAGTAGTGGTACCTATAATTCACCCCTCCACTTT. Its protein product is CASSGTYNSPLHF.

The chain carries TRBV11-3 and TRBJ2-2; 8 bases agree with TRBD1. Looked up from germline, CDR1 is SGHNT and CDR2 is YENEEA. This CDR3 is 19 amino acids long. After removal of 5 bases from V and 5 bases from J, the junction contained 19 bases not matched to a gene. The CDR3 is CASSTSWDAYRGATGELFF. In DNA, the CDR3 is TGTGCCAGCAGCACTTCCTGGGATGCCTACAGGGGGGCTACCGGGGAGCTGTTTTTT.

The CDR3 reads CATRQAHSNQPQHF. The CDR3 DNA reads TGCGCCACCCGACAGGCGCATAGCAATCAGCCCCAGCATTTT. The chain has TRBV23-1 and TRBJ1-5; maybe TRBD1 (6 bases). TRBV23-1 is recorded as an ORF, its role being uncertain. The CDR3 is 14 amino acids. Trimming left V 10 bases short and J 0 bases short, with 13 bases between.

The V gene is TRBV28, the J gene TRBJ2-3; D call uncertain. The CDR3 contains 11 residues. Deletions cut 3 bases from V and 8 bases from J, with 6 bases between. The V gene's germline CDR1 is MDHEN and CDR2 SYDVKM. The CDR3 coding sequence is TGTGCCAGCAGTTTTGAAGGTACGCAGTATTTT. Its translation is CASSFEGTQYF.

The V call is TRBV18, the J call TRBJ1-5, with 8 bases matching TRBD1. V gave up 5 bases and J gave up 2 bases; unmatched junction bases: 14. Germline CDR1 is KGHSH and CDR2 is LQKENI. The CDR3 covers 18 residues. CDR3 residues: CASSKSSQGARGNQPQHF. CDR3 coding DNA: TGTGCCAGCTCAAAGTCATCTCAGGGGGCTAGGGGCAATCAGCCCCAGCATTTT.

The chain combines TRBV5-1 with TRBJ2-1, with 12 bases lining up with TRBD2. V gave up 0 bases and J gave up 6 bases; unmatched junction bases: 7. The CDR3 consists of 17 residues. Germline V CDR1 and CDR2: SGHRS, YFSETQ. This CDR3 reads CASSLGGTSGHSNEQFF. The CDR3 nucleotides are TGCGCCAGCAGCTTGGGTGGGACTAGCGGGCATTCCAATGAGCAGTTCTTC.

The V and J genes are TRBV30 and TRBJ1-6; D unresolved. The CDR3 has 14 residues. CDR1 and CDR2 (germline): GTSNPN, SVGIG (reference sequence). Trimming left V 0 bases short and J 8 bases short, with 11 bases between. Here the CDR3 DNA reads TGTGCCTGGAGTGTACAACGGTCCGATTCACCCCTCCACTTT. Amino acid sequence: CAWSVQRSDSPLHF.

V usage is TRBV6-1 and J usage is TRBJ2-7, with TRBD1 matching 7 bases. Losses at the gene ends were 3 bases for V and 6 bases for J; bases not matched to a gene: 5. Germline V gene sequence: CDR1 MNHNS, CDR2 SASEGT. This CDR3 has 13 amino acids. The CDR3 loop reads CASSDLRGSEQYF. CDR3 nucleotides: TGTGCCAGCAGTGACCTCAGGGGGTCCGAGCAGTACTTC.

This chain joins TRBV5-1 and TRBJ2-7; D unresolved. Germline assignment: CDR1 SGHRS and CDR2 YFSETQ. The CDR3 runs to 14 residues. V was pared by 4 bases and J by 4 bases, with 15 bases between. The CDR3 DNA sequence: TGCGCCAGCAGCCCCGGACGAGAGAGGTACGAGCAGTACTTC. It codes for CASSPGRERYEQYF.

With respect to this clone: At the DNA level, this CDR3 is encoded by other sequences in the same sample as well. This sequence joins TRBV30 and TRBJ1-1; the D is unclear. Germline lookup yields CDR1 GTSNPN and CDR2 SVGIG (reference sequence). This CDR3 is built from 11 residues. Trimming removed 2 bases from V and 4 bases from J, with 5 bases in between. CDR3 region: CAWSSGTEAFF. The DNA for the CDR3 is TGTGCCTGGAGTAGTGGCACTGAAGCTTTCTTT.

About this clone itself: Distinct nucleotide sequences in the sample also encode this CDR3. The chain couples TRBV4-1 to TRBJ1-1; no definite D call. Germline CDR1 reads MGHRA; CDR2 reads YSYEKL. This CDR3 has 14 amino acids. Trimming cost V 0 bases and J 0 bases, with 5 bases left between them. The DNA of the CDR3 is TGCGCCAGCAGCCAAGATCGAGTGAACACTGAAGCTTTCTTT. Its translation is CASSQDRVNTEAFF.

This clone has a single count. This chain uses TRBV18 with TRBJ2-7, with TRBD1 matching 9 bases. The V and J ends lost 4 bases and 5 bases, in that order; junction bases with no gene match: 6. This CDR3 region has 14 residues. CDR1 KGHSH and CDR2 LQKENI come from the germline V gene. The CDR3 DNA reads as TGTGCCAGCTCACTGGGACAGGGTGGAAACGAGCAGTACTTC. Amino acid sequence: CASSLGQGGNEQYF.

The chain employs TRBV30 and TRBJ1-1, with D possibly matching TRBD1 (5 bases). V lost 3 bases to trimming and J lost 5 bases, with 16 bases between them. The V gene's germline CDR1 is GTSNPN and CDR2 SVGIG (reference sequence). The CDR3 loop spans 14 amino acids. The CDR3 reads CAWRVAGPGTEAFF. CDR3 nucleotide sequence: TGTGCCTGGAGAGTTGCAGGGCCCGGGACTGAAGCTTTCTTT.